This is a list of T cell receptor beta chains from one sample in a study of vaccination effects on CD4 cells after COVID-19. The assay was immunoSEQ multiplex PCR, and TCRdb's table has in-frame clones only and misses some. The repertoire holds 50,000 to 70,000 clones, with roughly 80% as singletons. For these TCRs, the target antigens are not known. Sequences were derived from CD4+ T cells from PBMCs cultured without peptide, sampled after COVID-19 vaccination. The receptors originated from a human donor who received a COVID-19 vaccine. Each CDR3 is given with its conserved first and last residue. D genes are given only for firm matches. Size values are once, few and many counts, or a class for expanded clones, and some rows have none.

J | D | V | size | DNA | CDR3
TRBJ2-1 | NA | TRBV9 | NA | TGTGCCAGCAGCGTAGAAGGGGACCCCTACAATGAGCAGTTCTTC | CASSVEGDPYNEQFF
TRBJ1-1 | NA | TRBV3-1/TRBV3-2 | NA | TGTGCCAGCAGCCAAGCTGAAGGGAACACTGAAGCTTTCTTT | CASSQAEGNTEAFF
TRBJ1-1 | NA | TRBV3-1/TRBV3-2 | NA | TGTGCCAGCAGCCATTCAGGGGCGATGAACACTGAAGCTTTCTTT | CASSHSGAMNTEAFF
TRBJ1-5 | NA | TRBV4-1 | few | TGCGCCAGCAGCCAAGACGAGCGGGGTCAGCCCCAGCATTTT | CASSQDERGQPQHF
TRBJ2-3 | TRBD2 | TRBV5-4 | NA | TGTGCCAGCAGCCCCGGGACTAGCGGGGGGGAAGATACGCAGTATTTT | CASSPGTSGGEDTQYF
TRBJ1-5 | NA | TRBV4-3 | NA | TGCGCCAGCAGCCAAGAGCTCGTTCAGCCCCAGCATTTT | CASSQELVQPQHF
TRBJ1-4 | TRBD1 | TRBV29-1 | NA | TGCAGCGTGGGCCGGACAGGGACTAATGAAAAACTGTTTTTT | CSVGRTGTNEKLFF
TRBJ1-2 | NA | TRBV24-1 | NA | TGTGCCACCAGTGATTCGGCTAACTATGGCTACACCTTC | CATSDSANYGYTF
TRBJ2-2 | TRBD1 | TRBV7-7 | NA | TGTGCCAGCAGCCCGTCGCGTGGGACAGGGGTTGCCGGGGAGCTGTTTTTT | CASSPSRGTGVAGELFF
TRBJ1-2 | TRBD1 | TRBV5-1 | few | TGCGCCAGCAGCTTGTTGCCAGGGGGTGGCTACACCTTC | CASSLLPGGGYTF
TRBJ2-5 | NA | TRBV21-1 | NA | TGTGCCAGCAGCAAAGGACAGGGGGCTTCAGGGACCCAGTACTTC | CASSKGQGASGTQYF
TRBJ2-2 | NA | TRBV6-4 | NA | TGTGCCAGCAGTCAACAACTTGGGGACACCGGGGAGCTGTTTTTT | CASSQQLGDTGELFF
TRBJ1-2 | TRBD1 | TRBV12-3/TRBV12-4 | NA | TGTGCCAGCAGGATCACCGGGACAGATGGCTACACCTTC | CASRITGTDGYTF
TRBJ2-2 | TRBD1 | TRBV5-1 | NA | TGCGCCAGCAGGTCCGGGACAGGGAGTCCCGGGGAGCTGTTTTTT | CASRSGTGSPGELFF
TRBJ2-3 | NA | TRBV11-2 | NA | TGTGCCAGCAGCTCGCTCCGCACAGATACGCAGTATTTT | CASSSLRTDTQYF
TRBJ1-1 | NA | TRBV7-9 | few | TGTGCCAGCAGCTTCGGCAGGATAAACACTGAAGCTTTCTTT | CASSFGRINTEAFF
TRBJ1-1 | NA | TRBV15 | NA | TGTGCCACCAGCAGAGGAGGAGGGGTTCCTACCGAAGCTTTCTTT | CATSRGGGVPTEAFF
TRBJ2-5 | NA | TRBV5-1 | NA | TGCGCCAGCAGCTTGGCCCCAGGGAGGGAGACCCAGTACTTC | CASSLAPGRETQYF
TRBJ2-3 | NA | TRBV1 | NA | TGCACCAGCAGCCACTCCAGACTCTCTAGCACAGATACGCAGTATTTT | CTSSHSRLSSTDTQYF
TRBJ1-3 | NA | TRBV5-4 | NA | TGTGCCAGCAGCTGGGGGGGGCAGCTTACCCCTGGAAACACCATATATTTT | CASSWGGQLTPGNTIYF
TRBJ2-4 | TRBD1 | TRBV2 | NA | TGTGCCAGCACCGAAGGACAGGGGCAGTACTTC | CASTEGQGQYF
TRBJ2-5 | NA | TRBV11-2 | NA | TGTGCCAGCAGCTTAGTGCAGAAAGAGACCCAGTACTTC | CASSLVQKETQYF
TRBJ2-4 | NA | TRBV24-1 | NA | TGTGCCACCAGTGATTGGAGGAGGCACATTCAGTACTTC | CATSDWRRHIQYF
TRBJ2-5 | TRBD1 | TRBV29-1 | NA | TGCAGCGTGGAAGTCGGGACAGGGTTAGAGACCCAGTACTTC | CSVEVGTGLETQYF
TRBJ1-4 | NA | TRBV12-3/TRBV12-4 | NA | TGTGCCAGCAGTCATTCAACCGGGGCCCTACTGTTTTTT | CASSHSTGALLFF
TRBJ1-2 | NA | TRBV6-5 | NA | TGTGCCAGCAGCCCCTCTACCTACTATGGCTACACCTTC | CASSPSTYYGYTF
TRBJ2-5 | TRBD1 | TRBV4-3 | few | TGCGCCAGCAGCCGCCGGGACAGCCAAGAGACCCAGTACTTC | CASSRRDSQETQYF
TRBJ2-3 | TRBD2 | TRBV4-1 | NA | TGCGCCAGCAGCCAAGGGTTCAGCGGGGGGTCCACAGATACGCAGTATTTT | CASSQGFSGGSTDTQYF
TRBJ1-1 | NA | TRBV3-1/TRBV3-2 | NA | TGTGCCAGCAGCCAAGATACACCAATGAACACTGAAGCTTTCTTT | CASSQDTPMNTEAFF
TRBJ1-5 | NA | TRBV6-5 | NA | TGTGCCAGCAGCTTCCGACAGTTCAATCAGCCCCAGCATTTT | CASSFRQFNQPQHF
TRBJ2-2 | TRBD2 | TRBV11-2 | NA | TGTGCCAGCAGCCCTGGACTAGCGGGGGGGCTAACCGGGGAGCTGTTTTTT | CASSPGLAGGLTGELFF
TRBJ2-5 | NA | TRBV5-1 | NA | TGCGCCAGCAGCCCTGAAGAGACCCAGTACTTC | CASSPEETQYF
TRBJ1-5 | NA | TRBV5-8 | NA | TGTGCCAGCAGCGTGGACGGAGATCAGCCCCAGCATTTT | CASSVDGDQPQHF
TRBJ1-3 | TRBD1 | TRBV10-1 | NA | TGCGCCAGCAGACCGACAGGGATGAACACCATATATTTT | CASRPTGMNTIYF
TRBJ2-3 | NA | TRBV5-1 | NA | TGCGCCAGCAGCTCTAGGACGTACACAGATACGCAGTATTTT | CASSSRTYTDTQYF
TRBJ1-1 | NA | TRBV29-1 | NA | TGCAGCGGGGTGACACCCCTGGCCACTGAAGCTTTCTTT | CSGVTPLATEAFF
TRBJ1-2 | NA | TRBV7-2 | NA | TGTGCCAGCAGCTTGGGGGGCAACTATGGCTACACCTTC | CASSLGGNYGYTF
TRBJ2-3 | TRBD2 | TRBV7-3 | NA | TGTGCCAGCAGCCCCAGAGCGGGGGGGGTGACGCAGTATTTT | CASSPRAGGVTQYF
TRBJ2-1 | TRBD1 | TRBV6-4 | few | TGTGCCAGCGCTCGGGACAGGGCATTCGATGAGCAGTTCTTC | CASARDRAFDEQFF
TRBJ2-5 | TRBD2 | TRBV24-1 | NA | TGTGCCACAATTAAGAGGCGGTACGCGGGGGAGGGGGAGACCCAGTACTTC | CATIKRRYAGEGETQYF
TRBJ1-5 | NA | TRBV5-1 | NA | TGCGCCAGCAGCTTGGTCCCCGCAGCCACCAATCAGCCCCAGCATTTT | CASSLVPAATNQPQHF
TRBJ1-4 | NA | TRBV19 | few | TGTGCCAGTTCTCCGAGGCCGGCTAATGAAAAACTGTTTTTT | CASSPRPANEKLFF
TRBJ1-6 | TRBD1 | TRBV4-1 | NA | TGCGCCAGCAGCCAAGCGACAGGGCGTTCACCCCTCCACTTT | CASSQATGRSPLHF
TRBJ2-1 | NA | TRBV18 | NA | TGTGCCAGCTCAGGGGGCAACTACAATGAGCAGTTCTTC | CASSGGNYNEQFF
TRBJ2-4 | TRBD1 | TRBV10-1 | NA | TGCGCCAGCAGTGAGTCTGGGACAGGGGACGGCATTCAGTACTTC | CASSESGTGDGIQYF
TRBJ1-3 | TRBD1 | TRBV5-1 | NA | TGCGCCAGCAGCTTCACAGGGGCTACTGGAAACACCATATATTTT | CASSFTGATGNTIYF
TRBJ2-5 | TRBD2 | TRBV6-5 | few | TGTGCCAGCCGGCACTTAGCGGGGGAGACCCAGTACTTC | CASRHLAGETQYF
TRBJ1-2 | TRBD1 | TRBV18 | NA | TGTGCCAGCTCACCGGGACAGGGGGGATACTATGGCTACACCTTC | CASSPGQGGYYGYTF
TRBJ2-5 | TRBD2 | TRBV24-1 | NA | TGTGCCACCAGTGATCTAGCGGGGGAAACGCAAGAGACCCAGTACTTC | CATSDLAGETQETQYF
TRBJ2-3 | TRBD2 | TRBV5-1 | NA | TGCGCCAGCAGGCTAGCGGGGGTGGCAGATACGCAGTATTTT | CASRLAGVADTQYF
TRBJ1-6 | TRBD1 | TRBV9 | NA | TGTGCCAGCAGCGTAGGACAGGGAAATTCACCCCTCCACTTT | CASSVGQGNSPLHF
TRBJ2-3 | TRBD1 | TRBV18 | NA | TGTGCCAGCTCCCCCTTCCAAAGGGGGACAGGCACAGATACGCAGTATTTT | CASSPFQRGTGTDTQYF
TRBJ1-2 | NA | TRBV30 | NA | TGTGCCTGGAGGCGGGGCAGACTAGACTATGGCTACACCTTC | CAWRRGRLDYGYTF
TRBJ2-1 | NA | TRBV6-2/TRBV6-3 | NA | TGTGCCAGCAGTTTCGGGACTGCTTACAATGAGCAGTTCTTC | CASSFGTAYNEQFF